These 29 T cell receptor beta chains were sequenced from one sample in a study of Graves' ophthalmopathy and Graves' hyperthyroidism (dated by TCRdb to about 2018). TCRdb lists the instrument as Illumina HiSeq 2000. For repertoire sequencing, the TCR beta CDR3 regions were amplified from RNA transcripts. HTBI primers and the Qiagen OneStep RT-PCR kit were used in a first-round RT-PCR, which was followed by a second-round multiplex PCR, size selection and purification. TCRdb cleaned the public reads at Q25 with fastp, built clones with MiXCR and kept in-frame beta chains. Rows merge per CDR3 protein into single entries with the most common DNA and genes. The sample includes about 620,000 distinct CDR3 sequences, with 20% to 25% observed a single time. The ten largest clones capture more than 5.5% of the sample. What was sequenced was peripheral blood. These receptors came from a woman aged 18-35 years with stable Graves' hyperthyroidism. Some clones in this sample may be carry-over from other donors' samples. Donor details come from another sample of the same person, matched by shared clones.

This clonotype was found many times. V and J are TRBV12-3 or TRBV12-4 and TRBJ2-5; D tentatively reads TRBD1 or TRBD2 (5 bases each). The CDR3 loop spans 14 amino acids. Trimming took 8 bases from V and 0 from J, leaving 13 bases between them. The DNA for the CDR3 is TGTGCCAGCTGTGGGTGGGACCACCAAGAGACCCAGTACTTC. Translating gives CASCGWDHQETQYF.

This clonotype was observed at least ten times. The chain employs TRBV4-2 and TRBJ1-2; no definite D call. Germline V lookup: CDR1 LGHNA, CDR2 YNFKEQ. Trimming took off 0 bases at V and 7 bases at J, with 15 bases between the two ends. The CDR3 length is 15 residues. This CDR3 reads CASSQDVAASFGYTF. As DNA, the CDR3 is TGTGCCAGCAGCCAAGATGTGGCAGCATCGTTTGGCTACACCTTC.

This clonotype was found once. The CDR3 sequence: CASSPLVLAGGYEQYF. The CDR3, as DNA: TGTGCCAGCAGTCCCCTCGTGTTAGCGGGGGGTTACGAGCAGTACTTC. The chain links TRBV6-1 to TRBJ2-7; 10 bases are a match to TRBD2. This CDR3 comprises 16 residues. Looked up from germline, CDR1 is MNHNS and CDR2 is SASEGT. Losses at the gene ends were 5 bases for V and 4 bases for J; bases not matched to a gene: 11.

This clonotype turned up a few times. The CDR3 DNA reads as TGTGCCAGCAGCCAAATTACAGGGGAGGAAGGCTACACCTTC. This translates into CASSQITGEEGYTF. The chain recombines TRBV3-1 with TRBJ1-2, with TRBD1 matching 7 bases. The V gene end was trimmed by 2 bases and the J gene end by 8 bases; junction bases not matched to a gene: 8. From germline, CDR1 is LGHDT and CDR2 YNNKEL (reference sequence). The CDR3 consists of 14 residues.

This clonotype has at least ten counts. The V call is TRBV29-1, the J call TRBJ1-1; unclear D gene. V lost 1 base and J 4 bases, leaving 10 bases between the germline ends. This CDR3 contains 13 residues. Germline loops: CDR1 SQVTM, CDR2 ANQGSEA. CDR3 region: CSVEVGLATEAFF. CDR3 DNA: TGCAGCGTTGAAGTCGGGTTGGCCACTGAAGCTTTCTTT.

The chain has TRBV7-8 and TRBJ2-7; TRBD1 is a possible D gene (5 bases). The CDR3 spans 13 residues. V lost 5 bases to trimming and J lost 3 bases, with 11 bases between them. Germline values: CDR1 SGHVS, CDR2 FQNEAQ. The CDR3 DNA is TGTGCCAGCAGCCAGGGCTCGAACTACGAGCAGTACTTC. Translating gives CASSQGSNYEQYF.

This chain connects TRBV25-1 to TRBJ1-1; the D is unclear. CDR1 MGHDK and CDR2 SYGVNS come from the germline V gene. The CDR3 loop spans 12 amino acids. V gave up 4 bases and J gave up 10 bases, with 13 bases separating them. The CDR3 region has the DNA TGTGCCAGCAGTGTGAGGGATAATGTAGCTTTCTTT. Its protein is CASSVRDNVAFF.

This chain joins TRBV5-5 and TRBJ2-5; D unresolved. Germline-derived CDR1 and CDR2 are SGHKS and YYEKEE (reference sequence). Trimming shortened V by 0 bases and J by 0 bases, and 6 bases separated the two germline ends. The CDR3 length is 14 residues. The CDR3 nucleotides read TGTGCCAGCAGCTTGGACTATTACCAAGAGACCCAGTACTTC. This sequence encodes CASSLDYYQETQYF.

This clonotype was detected ten times or more. The chain links TRBV6-2 or TRBV6-3 to TRBJ2-2; the D gene is possibly TRBD2 (6 bases). Germline CDR1 MNHEY, CDR2 SVGEGT. The V gene lost 6 bases and the J gene lost 4 bases, with 21 bases spanning the gap. The CDR3 runs to 17 residues. CDR3 protein: CASSRGGAAGTTGELFF. The CDR3 nucleotides read TGTGCCAGCAGCCGGGGCGGGGCAGCGGGCACCACCGGGGAGCTGTTTTTT.

This clonotype was recorded at least ten times. The J gene is TRBJ1-1, the V gene TRBV5-1; tentative D call: TRBD1 (5 bases). Germline CDR1 is SGHRS and CDR2 is YFSETQ. Trimming left V 4 bases short and J 6 bases short, with 10 bases between. This CDR3 spans 12 amino acids. The CDR3 DNA reads TGCGCCAGCAGCAAAGGAGGGGCTGAAGCTTTCTTT. As protein: CASSKGGAEAFF.

This clonotype turned up a few times. This chain joins TRBV6-1 and TRBJ1-2; D is uncertain. Trimming cost V 4 bases and J 8 bases, with 14 bases left between them. CDR1 MNHNS and CDR2 SASEGT come from the germline V gene. CDR3 size: 13 residues. CDR3 bases: TGTGCCAGCAGTGCGATTGATGCGGGCGGCTACACCTTC. Its protein product is CASSAIDAGGYTF.

In its sample, this clonotype was seen many times. The chain uses TRBV27 and TRBJ1-1, with a possible D match to TRBD1 (6 bases). The germline CDR1 and CDR2 sequences are MNHEY and SMNVEV (reference sequence). V was clipped by 6 bases and J by 7 bases, with 15 bases between them. The CDR3 covers 13 residues. The CDR3 region has the DNA TGTGCCAGCAGAAGCCGGGACACTTATGAAGCTTTCTTT. This gives the protein CASRSRDTYEAFF.

This clonotype appeared many times. The gene calls are TRBV20-1 and TRBJ1-2; perhaps TRBD1 as D (6 bases). Germline V lookup: CDR1 DFQATT, CDR2 SNEGSKA (reference sequence). The germline V and J ends were trimmed by 6 bases and 5 bases, with 16 bases remaining between them. The CDR3 contains 13 residues. DNA for the CDR3: TGCAGTGCCGACGAAGGGGGAAGTTATGGCTACACCTTC. Its translation: CSADEGGSYGYTF.

Note on this clonotype: This CDR3 fails to terminate in the conserved phenylalanine or tryptophan, so it likely reflects a read error. The V gene is TRBV30, the J gene TRBJ1-1; no definite D call. CDR3 size: 14 residues. V lost 7 bases to trimming and J lost 1 base, with 16 bases between them. Germline V gives CDR1 GTSNPN, CDR2 SVGIG (reference sequence). CDR3 nucleotides: TGTGCCTCCCGCCCCAGCCTTGGGAACACTGAAGCTTTCTTG. Translation: CASRPSLGNTEAFL.

The rearrangement links TRBV3-1 to TRBJ1-3, with D tentatively TRBD1 (5 bases). In germline, CDR1 is LGHDT, CDR2 YNNKEL (reference sequence). V was pared by 4 bases and J by 0 bases, with 10 bases between. CDR3 size: 15 residues. As DNA, the CDR3 is TGTGCCAGCAGCCCCTTGACAGACTCTGGAAACACCATATATTTT. Translating it yields CASSPLTDSGNTIYF.

This clonotype was observed a few times. Since no conserved phenylalanine or tryptophan closes the CDR3, a read error is the likely cause. No DNA is shown, since the ends of the CDR3 on it are uncertain; the CDR3 is the one TCRdb lists. This chain joins TRBV28 and TRBJ1-2; the D call in the table, TRBD1, was not verified against the DNA. The CDR3 length is 12 residues, termini included. Germline V lookup: CDR1 MDHEN, CDR2 SYDVKM. This CDR3 reads CASSARMKGVQY.

The chain uses TRBV6-1 and TRBJ2-7, with TRBD2 matching 11 bases. There are 14 residues in the CDR3. Germline V lookup: CDR1 MNHNS, CDR2 SASEGT. Trimming took 10 bases from V and 2 from J; bases not matched to a gene: 7. The CDR3 here is CATQPSGGTYEQYF. The CDR3, as DNA: TGTGCCACCCAACCTAGCGGGGGGACCTACGAGCAGTACTTC.

This clonotype was detected many times. The chain has TRBV11-2 and TRBJ2-7; D gene ambiguous. Germline V gene sequence: CDR1 SGHAT, CDR2 FQNNGV. This CDR3 is 16 amino acids long. V was shortened by 5 bases and J by 3 bases, with 20 bases between the two germline ends. Here the CDR3 DNA reads TGTGCCAGCAGCCCCAAACCCAAGGGTCGAGGCTACGAGCAGTACTTC. Translated, it gives CASSPKPKGRGYEQYF.

The genes are TRBV12-3 or TRBV12-4 and TRBJ1-2; weak D call: TRBD1 (6 bases). The germline V and J ends were trimmed by 6 bases and 8 bases, with 16 bases remaining between them. The CDR3 is 13 residues long. In nucleotides, the CDR3 is TGTGCCAGCAGCAAACAAATGGGGGGCGGCTACACCTTC. As protein: CASSKQMGGGYTF.

Many counts were recorded for this clonotype. The chain combines TRBV3-1 with TRBJ1-2; D ambiguous. With 0 bases removed from V and 8 bases from J, the gap between germline ends came to 10 bases. This CDR3 spans 13 amino acids. Germline V lookup: CDR1 LGHDT, CDR2 YNNKEL (reference sequence). In nucleotides, the CDR3 is TGTGCCAGCAGCCAAGACAGCCCCTTCGGCTACACCTTC. Translated, it gives CASSQDSPFGYTF.

The chain recombines TRBV4-1 with TRBJ1-5, with 9 bases that match TRBD1. Germline V gene data show CDR1 as MGHRA and CDR2 as YSYEKL. V shed 1 base and J 3 bases; nucleotides not matched to a gene: 1. The CDR3 has 15 amino acids. For the CDR3, the DNA is TGCGCCAGCAGCCAAGGACAGGGGGACAATCAGCCCCAGCATTTT. Protein sequence: CASSQGQGDNQPQHF.

This clonotype was observed a handful of times. CDR3 loop: CASSESSGSQETQYF. The CDR3 coding sequence is TGTGCCAGCAGTGAATCTAGCGGATCACAAGAGACCCAGTACTTC. V usage is TRBV2 and J usage is TRBJ2-5; 7 bases are shared with TRBD2. J gave up 2 bases and V 2 bases, and 5 bases lay outside the gene matches. The CDR3 runs 15 residues. The germline V gene has CDR1 SNHLY and CDR2 FYNNEI.

This clonotype was seen ten or more times. The gene calls are TRBV20-1 and TRBJ2-7; the match to TRBD1 covers 8 bases. V shed 6 bases and J 2 bases; nucleotides not matched to a gene: 6. This CDR3 spans 13 amino acids. Germline V lookup: CDR1 DFQATT, CDR2 SNEGSKA (reference sequence). DNA for the CDR3: TGCAGTGCGGGGACAGGCCTGACCTACGAGCAGTACTTC. It specifies CSAGTGLTYEQYF.

This clonotype was seen a few times. V gene TRBV24-1 combines with J gene TRBJ1-2; D is unresolved. Germline V gene data show CDR1 as KGHDR and CDR2 as SFDVKD. The CDR3 length is 12 residues. Trimming took off 1 base at V and 1 base at J, with 0 bases between the two ends. This chain's CDR3 is CATSDFNYGYTF. DNA for the CDR3: TGTGCCACCAGTGATTTTAACTATGGCTACACCTTC.

This clonotype was seen ten or more times. The rearrangement joins TRBV19 to TRBJ1-5; possible D gene TRBD1, 5 bases. From germline, CDR1 is LNHDA and CDR2 SQIVND (reference sequence). The CDR3 spans 15 residues. Trimming left V 3 bases short and J 9 bases short, with 18 bases between. CDR3 sequence (DNA): TGTGCCAGTAGTATGGCTGGGGGTCTCAAGTTGCCCCAGCATTTT. Its translation: CASSMAGGLKLPQHF.

The V gene is TRBV6-5, the J gene TRBJ1-2; tentatively, D is TRBD1 (5 bases). Per germline, CDR1 MNHEY and CDR2 SVGAGI. This CDR3 has 17 residues. The V and J ends lost 0 bases and 2 bases respectively, with 16 bases between them. CDR3 in amino acids: CASSYSIPDTNNYGYTF. For the CDR3, the DNA is TGTGCCAGCAGTTACTCGATCCCGGACACCAACAACTATGGCTACACCTTC.

This clonotype turned up a few times. CDR3 DNA: TGTGCCAGCAGTTTAGCGCAGGGGTTCTGGGACACTGAAGCTTTCTTT. Encoded protein: CASSLAQGFWDTEAFF. This chain uses TRBV28 with TRBJ1-1; possibly TRBD1 for D (6 bases). The germline V and J ends were trimmed by 2 bases and 3 bases, with 16 bases remaining between them. The germline V gene has CDR1 MDHEN and CDR2 SYDVKM. The CDR3 consists of 16 residues.

Many counts were recorded for this clonotype. The chain joins TRBV11-2 to TRBJ1-1; the D is unclear. The CDR3 is 12 amino acids. Looked up from germline, CDR1 is SGHAT and CDR2 is FQNNGV. Trimming took off 3 bases at V and 6 bases at J, with 8 bases between the two ends. CDR3 residues: CASSFGGSEAFF. DNA of the CDR3: TGTGCCAGCAGCTTTGGAGGATCTGAAGCTTTCTTT.

At least ten counts were recorded for this clonotype. The chain couples TRBV5-1 to TRBJ2-5; TRBD2 aligns across 11 bases. This CDR3 contains 15 residues. CDR1 and CDR2 from the germline V gene are SGHRS and YFSETQ. J was trimmed by 4 bases and V by 2 bases; bases with no gene match: 4. The CDR3 spells CASSFRLAGGETQYF. The CDR3 DNA sequence: TGCGCCAGCAGCTTTCGGCTAGCGGGAGGAGAGACCCAGTACTTC.